Sequencing of this T cell receptor beta chain was carried out in a study of CXCR3-negative and CXCR3-positive naive CD8 T cells (dated by TCRdb to the late 2010s). Context from the whole study: In total, about 135 million TRB reads were obtained, or roughly 1.5 +/- 0.3 million reads per library. The diversity and physicochemical repertoire analyses included some 11 donors pooled from two independent experiments. For the TRBV-TRBJ cluster analysis, the naive subsets came from a handful of donors, while the memory cells came from 3 donors.

Each CD8+ T cell subset was flow-sorted in triplicate, with approximately 300,000 cells per subset placed directly into RLT lysis buffer. Naive CD8+ T cells were defined stringently as CD45RO-CCR7+CD27+CD95- to exclude memory contaminants. Standard density gradient centrifugation was used to isolate peripheral blood mononuclear cells from buffy coats. Naive CXCR3-negative and CXCR3-positive CD8+ T cells were flow-sorted using a FACSAria III. Total RNA was extracted from sorted cells with an RNeasy Mini Kit. The paper as a whole reports these results and caveats: TRB CDR3s from CXCR3-positive naive cells showed higher hydrophobicity (lower Kidera factor 4), lower energy, and higher strength and volume indices than CXCR3-negative naive cells. Within the same donor, TRBV-TRBJ usage looked similar between naive CXCR3-negative and CXCR3-positive cells, but memory cells had distinct patterns. Because CXCR3 expression was partially decreased after cryopreservation, freshly isolated PBMCs were used for most assays. Comparably high repertoire diversity was found in both naive subsets, whereas much lower repertoire diversity was found in memory CD8+ T cells. Because surface CD5, which has been linked to self-reactivity in mice, was comparable between naive subsets, TCR interaction strength was also inferred from TRB CDR3 physicochemical properties.

Sequenced using a NextSeq 550. The Human TCR Profiling Kit (MiLaboratory) was used to make UMI-labeled 5' RACE TRB cDNA libraries. cDNA synthesis used the entire amount of extracted RNA, and PCR amplification then used the entire amount of cDNA produced. Libraries were prepared in parallel using an identical number of PCR cycles. As for the authors' bioinformatics: MIGEC and MiXCR extracted about 53,000 +/- 10,000 unique UMI-labeled TRB cDNA molecules per library, requiring at least two reads per UMI. On average, each library contained approximately 40,000 +/- 10,000 functional in-frame TRB CDR3 nucleotide clonotypes without stop codons. After downsampling to 5000 UMI-labeled TRB molecules per sample, diversity metrics such as normalized Shannon-Wiener and Chao1 were calculated in VDJtools. VDJtools computed clonotype-size-weighted physicochemical properties of the central five CDR3 residues: interaction energy, strength, volume and Kidera factor 4. TCRdb reprocessed the sequencing reads and holds a single record per CDR3 protein sequence, with no DNA. The V and J calls come from TCRdb's annotation, not from the publication. This sample's table has entries for around 56,000 distinct CDR3 sequences. Of the sample, 0.35% to 0.5% is held by the ten largest clones.

The CDR3 sequence holds 15 residues, the cysteine and phenylalanine included. There is no recorded DNA. The CDR1 and CDR2 encoded by the germline V gene are MDHEN and SYDVKM. A word on this clonotype: This receptor's antigen is unknown.

The receptor comes from a human donor in good health. Some clones in this sample may be carry-over from other donors' samples. What was sequenced was naive CXCR3- CD8+ T cells from blood. The label giving this sample's cell subset or site can be read as: CD45RO-CCR7+CD27+CD95- naive CD8+ T cells lacking CXCR3 (TNR3-). The chain was built from TRBV28 and TRBJ2-7; there is no DNA to check the TCRdb D call of TRBD2. This receptor carries the CDR3 CASSLKGLAGVEQYF.